Each of the 15 T cell receptor beta chains below was sequenced from the same sample in a study of patients and donors after allogeneic stem cell transplantation. Via MiXCR, TCRdb re-called the RT-PCR reads, giving one row per CDR3 protein. Of 900,000 to 1,000,000 distinct CDR3 sequences listed, under 20% are singletons. Sequenced sample: blood, either unsorted or a sorted T cell fraction (not recorded which). The receptors were gathered from a human donor who was either an allogeneic HSCT recipient or a stem cell or donor lymphocyte infusion donor (not recorded which). It is not recorded whose cells these are; they may come from a transplant donor.

The sample holds many counts of this clonotype. DNA for the CDR3: TGTGCCAGCTACCGGGGCGGCCAAAACATTCAGTACTTC. It translates to CASYRGGQNIQYF. This sequence joins TRBV12-3 or TRBV12-4 and TRBJ2-4, with D perhaps assigned TRBD1 or TRBD2 (5 bases each). Trimming removed 8 bases from V and 5 bases from J, with 13 bases in between. The CDR3 contains 13 residues.

The chain joins TRBV6-2 or TRBV6-3 to TRBJ2-1; 9 nucleotides match TRBD2. V dropped 6 bases and J dropped 6; count of bases not matched to a gene: 6. Germline CDR1 and CDR2: MNHEY and SVGEGT. The CDR3 loop spans 14 amino acids. CDR3 amino acids: CASRTTSGFNEQFF. The CDR3 region has the DNA TGTGCCAGCAGAACGACTAGCGGATTCAATGAGCAGTTCTTC.

The V gene is TRBV4-1, the J gene TRBJ1-2, with D maybe TRBD1 (6 bases). Germline-derived CDR1 and CDR2 are MGHRA and YSYEKL. This CDR3 comprises 13 residues. The CDR3 loop is CPSSDGRGGGYTF. The CDR3 bases are TGCCCAAGCTCAGACGGGAGAGGGGGGGGCTACACCTTC.

V gene TRBV7-3 combines with J gene TRBJ2-3, with D possibly matching TRBD2 (5 bases). The CDR3 covers 16 residues. Deletions cut 6 bases from V and 1 base from J, with 17 bases between. Germline CDR1 reads SGHTA; CDR2 reads FQGTGA. CDR3 DNA sequence: TGTGCCAGCAGTCCAGAAGGTAGCGTGCGCACAGATACGCAGTATTTT. As protein: CASSPEGSVRTDTQYF.

This clonotype was picked up a small number of times. The chain employs TRBV20-1 and TRBJ1-1; the D gene is possibly TRBD1 (5 bases). CDR1 and CDR2 (germline): DFQATT, SNEGSKA (reference sequence). Deletions cut 3 bases from V and 0 bases from J, with 11 bases between. The CDR3 consists of 14 residues. The CDR3 here is CSARGDSMNTEAFF. The CDR3 DNA reads TGCAGTGCTAGGGGGGACTCCATGAACACTGAAGCTTTCTTT.

This clonotype has only a few counts. The chain uses TRBV6-1 and TRBJ2-7; no firm D call. Germline CDR1 and CDR2: MNHNS and SASEGT. The CDR3 runs 15 residues. Trimming cost V 3 bases and J 3 bases, with 15 bases left between them. CDR3 sequence reads: CASSDRSITLYEQYF. The CDR3 DNA is TGTGCCAGCAGTGACAGGTCGATAACCCTCTACGAGCAGTACTTC.

The chain recombines TRBV18 with TRBJ2-1; 7 bases fit TRBD2. After removal of 3 bases from V and 3 bases from J, the junction contained 5 bases not matched to a gene. CDR1 is KGHSH and CDR2 is LQKENI in the germline V gene. The CDR3 loop spans 15 amino acids. The CDR3 region has the DNA TGTGCCAGCTCACCTTCTAGCGGCGACTACAATGAGCAGTTCTTC. It specifies CASSPSSGDYNEQFF.

For this clonotype: A junction end diverges from the germline sequence, so it may reflect a read error. V usage is TRBV7-9 and J usage is TRBJ1-6; 8 nucleotides align to TRBD1. This CDR3 is 14 amino acids long. Per germline, CDR1 SEHNR and CDR2 FQNEAQ (reference sequence). DNA for the CDR3: TGTTCCAGCAGCTTGGGGACAGGAGAGGCACCCCTCCACTTT. Translating it yields CSSSLGTGEAPLHF.

This clonotype was picked up a small number of times. The chain carries TRBV20-1 and TRBJ2-2; 12 bases line up with TRBD2. V was clipped by 1 base and J by 0 bases; unmatched bases: 6. The CDR3 loop spans 18 amino acids. Germline CDR1 and CDR2: DFQATT and SNEGSKA (reference sequence). The CDR3 nucleotides are TGCAGTGCTAGAGGACTAGCGGGAGTCAGCCCGAACACCGGGGAGCTGTTTTTT. Translated, it gives CSARGLAGVSPNTGELFF.

The chain couples TRBV5-1 to TRBJ2-3; 7 bases are a match to TRBD1. Germline-derived CDR1 and CDR2 are SGHRS and YFSETQ. The trim removed 4 bases at V and 1 base at J, leaving 9 bases unmatched. This CDR3 has 16 residues. The DNA of the CDR3 is TGCGCCAGCAGCGGAGGCCGGGACAGCCGCACAGATACGCAGTATTTT. Encoded protein: CASSGGRDSRTDTQYF.

CDR3 residues: CASSPPSADTQYF. CDR3 nucleotides: TGTGCCAGCAGCCCCCCCTCTGCAGATACGCAGTATTTT. This chain links TRBV7-3 with TRBJ2-3; D gene ambiguous. Per germline, CDR1 SGHTA and CDR2 FQGTGA. Deletions cut 5 bases from V and 4 bases from J, with 10 bases between. The CDR3 sequence is 13 residues long. Combining the CDR3 with reference TRBV7-3 and TRBJ2-3 gives the whole variable domain GAGVSQTPSNKVTEKGKYVELRCDPISGHTALYWYRQSLGQGPEFLIYFQGTGAADDSGLPNDRFFAVRPEGSVSTLKIQRTERGDSAVYLCASSPPSADTQYFGPGTRLTVL.

The J gene is TRBJ2-7, the V gene TRBV12-3 or TRBV12-4; 8 bases fit TRBD2. The CDR3 consists of 17 residues. Unmatched junction bases numbered 10, after V lost 2 bases and J lost 1 base. The CDR3 nucleotides are TGTGCCAGCAGTTTAACTCGCCTAGCGGGCAAATCCTACGAGCAGTACTTC. Protein sequence: CASSLTRLAGKSYEQYF.

This clonotype was counted only a few times. The V call is TRBV12-3 or TRBV12-4, the J call TRBJ1-4, with TRBD1 as a possible D gene (6 bases). The CDR3 length is 14 residues. V was trimmed by 5 bases and J by 8 bases, leaving 15 bases between them. CDR3 residues: CASSPAGAGEKLFF. CDR3 bases: TGTGCCAGCAGTCCAGCAGGGGCGGGGGAAAAACTGTTTTTT.

The rearrangement links TRBV7-9 to TRBJ2-5; the D gene is possibly TRBD1 (5 bases). Deletions cut 2 bases from V and 5 bases from J, with 15 bases between. CDR1 is SEHNR, CDR2 FQNEAQ, per germline (reference sequence). The CDR3 is 15 residues long. The CDR3 here is CASSLKMTRVETQYF. CDR3 nucleotide sequence: TGTGCCAGCAGCTTAAAAATGACCAGGGTGGAGACCCAGTACTTC.

This clonotype was seen a few times. V usage is TRBV6-5 and J usage is TRBJ2-7; TRBD1 might be the D (5 bases). V dropped 2 bases and J dropped 3 bases, with 8 bases sitting between them. Per the germline V gene, CDR1 is MNHEY and CDR2 is SVGAGI. This CDR3 is built from 13 residues. CDR3 region: CASSYMGHYEQYF. The CDR3 DNA follows: TGTGCCAGCAGTTACATGGGGCACTACGAGCAGTACTTC.